The clone carrying this T cell receptor beta chain appeared many times. Its antigen is not known. The data derive from a study of CD8 T cells in ankylosing spondylitis. Study outcomes and limitations: Made up of about eight highly homologous variants, a TCR beta motif appeared characteristic of ankylosing spondylitis blood. Significant enrichment of disease-linked clones was reported in matched ankylosing spondylitis synovial fluid.

Germline V gene sequence: CDR1 SGHTA, CDR2 FQGNSA. This CDR3 has 16 amino acids. Trimming removed 3 bases at V and 6 bases at J, with 20 bases between. TCRdb re-called the 5' RACE reads with MiXCR, one entry per CDR3 protein. The sample has some 450,000 distinct CDR3 sequences, approximately 17% seen once. The clonotype was recovered from a male donor with ankylosing spondylitis. The sequenced sample was blood, either unsorted or a sorted T cell fraction (not recorded which). The chain is built from TRBV7-2 and TRBJ1-2, with D maybe TRBD1 (5 bases). The CDR3 bases are TGTGCCAGCAGCTTTAGGGCCACACCAGGGTTAAATGGCTACACCTTC. Its translation is CASSFRATPGLNGYTF.